Described below is a single T cell receptor (beta chain) sequence and its context. The sample originates from a study of OX40 agonist ivuxolimab in advanced cancers. Sequencing was performed with immunoSEQ multiplex PCR; in TCRdb, only in-frame clones are kept and a portion is missing. The sample includes some 50,000 clones, roughly four fifths of them seen just once. Trimming pared 3 bases from V and 2 bases from J, leaving 16 bases between. CDR1 and CDR2 from the germline V gene are MNHNY and SVGAGI (reference sequence). The CDR3 covers 16 residues. This rearrangement joins TRBV6-6 to TRBJ1-2, with unresolved D. The sequence came from an adult with an advanced solid tumor such as melanoma, head and neck, liver or kidney cancer. This specimen consisted of CD4+ or CD8+ T cells sorted from blood, obtained in a trial of the OX40 agonist ivuxolimab. CDR3 protein: CASSYNPGRANYGYTF. As DNA, the CDR3 is TGTGCCAGCAGTTATAATCCCGGGAGAGCCAACTATGGCTACACCTTC.